This T cell receptor (beta chain) emerged from a study of T cells expressing NK-cell markers. In the study overall: Out of eight donors sequenced, seven tested HCMV-seropositive and the remaining one seronegative.

Notes on the study in general: Six or seven donors carried dominant NKG2C+ clonotypes that made up roughly 1.0-8% of their CD8+ T cells.

There are 15 residues in the CDR3. 5'RACE template switching with UMIs produced the TCR beta cDNA. TCRdb reanalyzed the 5' RACE reads and collapses them to one entry per CDR3 protein, without DNA. The table for this sample gives hundreds of thousands of distinct CDR3 sequences. Comments on this clonotype: Antigen unknown.

The V and J genes are TRBV12-3 or TRBV12-4 and TRBJ2-5; absent DNA, TCRdb's TRBD1 call cannot be checked. The clonotype was recovered from a woman aged 18-69 years in good health. The specimen sequenced was blood T cells: a sorted CD56 or NKG2C T cell subset, CD4+ or CD8+ T cells, or bulk PBMC T cells (not recorded which). The CDR3: CASSLDGQGWETQYF.